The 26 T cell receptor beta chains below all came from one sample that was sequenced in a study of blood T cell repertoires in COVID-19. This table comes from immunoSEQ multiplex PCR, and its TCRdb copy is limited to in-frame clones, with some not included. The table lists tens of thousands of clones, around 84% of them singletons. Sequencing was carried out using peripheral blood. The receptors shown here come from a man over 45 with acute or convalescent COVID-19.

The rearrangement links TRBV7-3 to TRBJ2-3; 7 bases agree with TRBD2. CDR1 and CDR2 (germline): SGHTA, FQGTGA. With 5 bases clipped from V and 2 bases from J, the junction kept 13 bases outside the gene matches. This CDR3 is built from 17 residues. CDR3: CASSRVARGDLTDTQYF. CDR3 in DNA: TGTGCCAGCAGCCGAGTCGCCCGGGGGGACCTCACAGATACGCAGTATTTT. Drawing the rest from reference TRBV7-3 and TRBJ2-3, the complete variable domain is GAGVSQTPSNKVTEKGKYVELRCDPISGHTALYWYRQSLGQGPEFLIYFQGTGAADDSGLPNDRFFAVRPEGSVSTLKIQRTERGDSAVYLCASSRVARGDLTDTQYFGPGTRLTVL.

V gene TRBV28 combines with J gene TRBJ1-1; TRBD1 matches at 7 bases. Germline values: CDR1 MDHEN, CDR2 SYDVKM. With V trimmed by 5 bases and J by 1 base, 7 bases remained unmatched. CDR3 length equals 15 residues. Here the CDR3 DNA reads TGTGCCAGCAGTCCCGAAGGGACAGAGAACACTGAAGCTTTCTTT. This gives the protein CASSPEGTENTEAFF. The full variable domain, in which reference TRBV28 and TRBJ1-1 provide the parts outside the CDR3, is DVKVTQSSRYLVKRTGEKVFLECVQDMDHENMFWYRQDPGLGLRLIYFSYDVKMKEKGDIPEGYSVSREKKERFSLILESASTNQTSMYLCASSPEGTENTEAFFGQGTRLTVV.

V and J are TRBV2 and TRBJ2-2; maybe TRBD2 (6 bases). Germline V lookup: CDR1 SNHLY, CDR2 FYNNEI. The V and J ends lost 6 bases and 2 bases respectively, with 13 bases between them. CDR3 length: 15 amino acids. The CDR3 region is CASRLRDSNTGELFF. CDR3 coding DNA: TGTGCCAGCAGACTCCGGGACTCTAACACCGGGGAGCTGTTTTTT.

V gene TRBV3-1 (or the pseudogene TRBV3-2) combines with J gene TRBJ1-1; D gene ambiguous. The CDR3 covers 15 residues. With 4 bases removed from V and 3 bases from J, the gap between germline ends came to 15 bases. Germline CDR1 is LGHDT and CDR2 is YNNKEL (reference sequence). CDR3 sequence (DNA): TGTGCCAGCAGCCGCGGTTCTCGGTCCGACACTGAAGCTTTCTTT. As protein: CASSRGSRSDTEAFF.

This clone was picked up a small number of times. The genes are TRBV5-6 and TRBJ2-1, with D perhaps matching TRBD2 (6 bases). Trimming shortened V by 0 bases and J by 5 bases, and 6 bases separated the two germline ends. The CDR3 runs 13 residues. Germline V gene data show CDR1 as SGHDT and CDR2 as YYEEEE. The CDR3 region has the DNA TGTGCCAGCAGCTTGGGCGGGGACAATGAGCAGTTCTTC. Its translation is CASSLGGDNEQFF.

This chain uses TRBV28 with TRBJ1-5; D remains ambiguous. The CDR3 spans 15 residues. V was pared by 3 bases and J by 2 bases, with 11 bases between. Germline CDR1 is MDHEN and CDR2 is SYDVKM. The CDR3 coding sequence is TGTGCCAGCAGTTTCGGCGGAGATGGCAATCAGCCCCAGCATTTT. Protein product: CASSFGGDGNQPQHF.

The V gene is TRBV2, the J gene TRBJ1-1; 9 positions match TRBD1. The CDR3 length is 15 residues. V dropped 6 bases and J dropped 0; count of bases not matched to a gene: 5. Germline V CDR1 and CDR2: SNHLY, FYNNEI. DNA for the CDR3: TGTGCCAGCAGAGGGACAGGGACGATGAACACTGAAGCTTTCTTT. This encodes CASRGTGTMNTEAFF.

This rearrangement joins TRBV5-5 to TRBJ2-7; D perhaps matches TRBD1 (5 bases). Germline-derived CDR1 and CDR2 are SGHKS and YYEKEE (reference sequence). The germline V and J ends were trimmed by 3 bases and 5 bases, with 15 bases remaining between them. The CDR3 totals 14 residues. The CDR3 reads CASSSEHRLHEQYF. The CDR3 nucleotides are TGTGCCAGCAGCTCCGAACACAGGTTGCACGAGCAGTACTTC.

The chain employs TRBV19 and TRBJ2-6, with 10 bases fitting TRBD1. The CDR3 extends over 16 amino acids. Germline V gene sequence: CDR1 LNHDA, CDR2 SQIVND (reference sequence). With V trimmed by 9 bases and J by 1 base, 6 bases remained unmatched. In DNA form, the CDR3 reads TGTGCCAGCGGGGACAGGGGACAGTCTGGGGCCAACGTCCTGACTTTC. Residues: CASGDRGQSGANVLTF. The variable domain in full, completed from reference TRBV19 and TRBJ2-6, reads DGGITQSPKYLFRKEGQNVTLSCEQNLNHDAMYWYRQDPGQGLRLIYYSQIVNDFQKGDIAEGYSVSREKKESFPLTVTSAQKNPTAFYLCASGDRGQSGANVLTFGAGSRLTVL.

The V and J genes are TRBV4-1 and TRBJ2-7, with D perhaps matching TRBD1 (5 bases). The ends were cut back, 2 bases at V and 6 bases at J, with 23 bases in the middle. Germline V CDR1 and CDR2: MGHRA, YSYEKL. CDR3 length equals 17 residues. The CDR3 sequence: CASSQLSGNGPLSEQYF. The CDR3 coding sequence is TGCGCCAGCAGCCAATTATCAGGGAATGGACCCCTAAGCGAGCAGTACTTC.

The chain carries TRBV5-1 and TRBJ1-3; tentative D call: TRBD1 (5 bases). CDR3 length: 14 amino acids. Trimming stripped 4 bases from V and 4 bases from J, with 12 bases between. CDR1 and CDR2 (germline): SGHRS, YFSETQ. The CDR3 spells CASSPGVGGNTIYF. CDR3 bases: TGCGCCAGCAGCCCGGGGGTAGGAGGAAACACCATATATTTT.

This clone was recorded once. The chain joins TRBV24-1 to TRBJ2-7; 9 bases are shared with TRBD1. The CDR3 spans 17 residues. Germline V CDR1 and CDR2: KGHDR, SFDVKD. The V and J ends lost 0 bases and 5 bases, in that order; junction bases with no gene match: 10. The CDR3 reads CATSDLLGQGLSNEQYF. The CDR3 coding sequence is TGTGCCACCAGTGATTTGTTGGGACAGGGTCTTTCCAACGAGCAGTACTTC.

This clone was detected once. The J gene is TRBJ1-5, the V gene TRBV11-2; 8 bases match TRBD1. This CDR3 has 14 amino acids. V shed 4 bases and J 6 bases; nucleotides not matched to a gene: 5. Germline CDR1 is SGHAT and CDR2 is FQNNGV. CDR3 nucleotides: TGTGCCAGCAGCTCCGGACAGGGAAGTCAGCCCCAGCATTTT. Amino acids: CASSSGQGSQPQHF. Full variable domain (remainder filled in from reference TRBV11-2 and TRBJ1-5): EAGVAQSPRYKIIEKRQSVAFWCNPISGHATLYWYQQILGQGPKLLIQFQNNGVVDDSQLPKDRFSAERLKGVDSTLKIQPAKLEDSAVYLCASSSGQGSQPQHFGDGTRLSIL.

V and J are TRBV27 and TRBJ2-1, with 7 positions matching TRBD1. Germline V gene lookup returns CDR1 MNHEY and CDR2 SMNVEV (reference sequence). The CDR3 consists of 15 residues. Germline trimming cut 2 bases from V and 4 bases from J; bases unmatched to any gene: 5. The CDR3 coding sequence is TGTGCCAGCAGTTTAGGACAGGATTATTACAATGAGCAGTTCTTC. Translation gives CASSLGQDYYNEQFF.

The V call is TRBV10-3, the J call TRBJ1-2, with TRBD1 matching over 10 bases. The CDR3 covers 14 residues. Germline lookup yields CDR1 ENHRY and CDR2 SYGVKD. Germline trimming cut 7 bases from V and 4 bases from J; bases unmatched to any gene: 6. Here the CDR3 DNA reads TGTGCCATCAACCCGGGACAGGGGAGCTATGGCTACACCTTC. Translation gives CAINPGQGSYGYTF.

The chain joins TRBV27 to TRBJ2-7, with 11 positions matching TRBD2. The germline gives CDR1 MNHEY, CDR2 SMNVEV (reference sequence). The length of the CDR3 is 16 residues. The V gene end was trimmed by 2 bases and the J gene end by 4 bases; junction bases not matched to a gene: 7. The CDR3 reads CASSLILAGDRYEQYF. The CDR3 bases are TGTGCCAGCAGTTTAATACTAGCGGGAGACAGATACGAGCAGTACTTC.

The CDR3 here is CASSPLAGYEQYF. The DNA for the CDR3 is TGTGCCAGCTCACCACTGGCAGGCTACGAGCAGTACTTC. This chain connects TRBV18 to TRBJ2-7, with D hard to call. There are 13 residues in the CDR3. The V and J ends lost 1 base and 3 bases respectively, with 7 bases between them. Germline V gene sequence: CDR1 KGHSH, CDR2 LQKENI.

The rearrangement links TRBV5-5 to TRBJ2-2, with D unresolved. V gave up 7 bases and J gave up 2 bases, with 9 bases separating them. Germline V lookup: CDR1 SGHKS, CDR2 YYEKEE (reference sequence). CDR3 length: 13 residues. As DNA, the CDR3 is TGTGCCAGCGAAGCTTCAAACACCGGGGAGCTGTTTTTT. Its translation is CASEASNTGELFF.

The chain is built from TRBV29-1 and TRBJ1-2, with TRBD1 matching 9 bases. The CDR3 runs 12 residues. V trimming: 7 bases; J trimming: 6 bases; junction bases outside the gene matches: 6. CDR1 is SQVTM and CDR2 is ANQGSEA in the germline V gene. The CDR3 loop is CSALQGANGYTF. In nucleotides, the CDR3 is TGCAGCGCTTTACAGGGGGCGAATGGCTACACCTTC.

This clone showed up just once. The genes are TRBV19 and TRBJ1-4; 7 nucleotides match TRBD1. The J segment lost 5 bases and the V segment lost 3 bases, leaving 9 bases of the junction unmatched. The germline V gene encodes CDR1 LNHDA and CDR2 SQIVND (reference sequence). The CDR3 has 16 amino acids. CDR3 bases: TGTGCCAGTAGTATGTGGAAGGGGGCGATAAATGAAAAACTGTTTTTT. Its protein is CASSMWKGAINEKLFF.

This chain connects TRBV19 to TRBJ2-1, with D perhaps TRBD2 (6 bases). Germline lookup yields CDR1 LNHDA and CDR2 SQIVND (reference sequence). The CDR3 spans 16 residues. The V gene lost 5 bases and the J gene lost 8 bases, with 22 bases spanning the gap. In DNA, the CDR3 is TGTGCCAGTAGTCTGGGGCACGGTCGGGGAGGCGATGAGCAGTTCTTC. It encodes CASSLGHGRGGDEQFF. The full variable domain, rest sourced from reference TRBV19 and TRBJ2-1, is DGGITQSPKYLFRKEGQNVTLSCEQNLNHDAMYWYRQDPGQGLRLIYYSQIVNDFQKGDIAEGYSVSREKKESFPLTVTSAQKNPTAFYLCASSLGHGRGGDEQFFGPGTRLTVL.

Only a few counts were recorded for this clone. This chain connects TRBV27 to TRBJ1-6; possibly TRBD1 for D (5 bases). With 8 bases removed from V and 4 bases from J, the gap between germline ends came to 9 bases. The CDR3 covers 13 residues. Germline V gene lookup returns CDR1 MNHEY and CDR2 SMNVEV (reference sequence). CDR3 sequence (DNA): TGTGCCAGCGGGGCAGGGTATAATTCACCCCTCCACTTT. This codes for CASGAGYNSPLHF.

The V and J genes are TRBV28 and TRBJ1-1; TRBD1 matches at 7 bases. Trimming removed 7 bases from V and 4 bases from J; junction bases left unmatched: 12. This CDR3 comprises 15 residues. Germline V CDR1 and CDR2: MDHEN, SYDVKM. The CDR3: CASTRADRAVTEAFF. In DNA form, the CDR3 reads TGTGCCAGCACCAGGGCCGACAGGGCGGTCACTGAAGCTTTCTTT.

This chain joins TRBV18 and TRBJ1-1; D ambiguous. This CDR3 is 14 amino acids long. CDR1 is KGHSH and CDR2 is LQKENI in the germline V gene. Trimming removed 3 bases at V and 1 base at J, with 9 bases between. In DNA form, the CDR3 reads TGTGCCAGCTCACCGTCAGGTCCGAACACTGAAGCTTTCTTT. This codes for CASSPSGPNTEAFF.

This chain's CDR3 is CASSERQIVTEAFF. The DNA for the CDR3 is TGTGCCAGCAGTGAACGACAGATAGTCACTGAAGCTTTCTTT. This chain links TRBV2 with TRBJ1-1; a possible D gene is TRBD1 (5 bases). Germline lookup yields CDR1 SNHLY and CDR2 FYNNEI. Trimming removed 2 bases at V and 4 bases at J, with 11 bases between. The CDR3 has 14 residues.

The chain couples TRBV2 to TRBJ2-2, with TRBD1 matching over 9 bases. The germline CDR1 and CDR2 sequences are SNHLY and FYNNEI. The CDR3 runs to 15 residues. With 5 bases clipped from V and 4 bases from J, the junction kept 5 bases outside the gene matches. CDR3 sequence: CASSPLQGATGELFF. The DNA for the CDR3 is TGTGCCAGCAGTCCGTTACAGGGGGCCACCGGGGAGCTGTTTTTT.